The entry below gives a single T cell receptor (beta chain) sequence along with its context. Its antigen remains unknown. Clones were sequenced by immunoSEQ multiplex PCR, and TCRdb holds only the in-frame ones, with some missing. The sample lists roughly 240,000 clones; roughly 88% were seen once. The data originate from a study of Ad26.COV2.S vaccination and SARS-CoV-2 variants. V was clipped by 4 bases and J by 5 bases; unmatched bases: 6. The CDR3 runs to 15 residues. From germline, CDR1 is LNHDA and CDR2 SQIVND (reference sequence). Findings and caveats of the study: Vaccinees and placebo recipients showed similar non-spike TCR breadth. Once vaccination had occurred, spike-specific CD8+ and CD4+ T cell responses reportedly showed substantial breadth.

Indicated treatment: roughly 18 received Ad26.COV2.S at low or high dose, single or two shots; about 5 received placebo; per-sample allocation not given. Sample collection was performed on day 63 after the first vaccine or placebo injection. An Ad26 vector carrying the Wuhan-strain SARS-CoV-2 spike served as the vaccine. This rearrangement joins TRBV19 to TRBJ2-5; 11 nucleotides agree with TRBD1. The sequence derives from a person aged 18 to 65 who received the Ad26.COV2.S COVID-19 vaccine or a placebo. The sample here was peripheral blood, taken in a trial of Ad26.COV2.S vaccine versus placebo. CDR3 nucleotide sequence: TGTGCCAGTAGTACCGGACAGGGGGCGTGGGAGACCCAGTACTTC. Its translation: CASSTGQGAWETQYF.